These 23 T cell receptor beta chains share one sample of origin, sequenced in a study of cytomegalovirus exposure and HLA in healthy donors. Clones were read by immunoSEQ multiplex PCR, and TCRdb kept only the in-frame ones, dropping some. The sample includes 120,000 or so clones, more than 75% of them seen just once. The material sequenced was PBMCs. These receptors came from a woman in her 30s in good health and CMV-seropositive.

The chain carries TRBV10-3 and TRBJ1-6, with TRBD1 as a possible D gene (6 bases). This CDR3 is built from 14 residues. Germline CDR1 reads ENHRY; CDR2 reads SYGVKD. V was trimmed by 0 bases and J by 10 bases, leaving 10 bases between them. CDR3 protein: CAISESGGYSPLHF. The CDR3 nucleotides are TGTGCCATCAGTGAGTCAGGGGGTTACTCACCCCTCCACTTT.

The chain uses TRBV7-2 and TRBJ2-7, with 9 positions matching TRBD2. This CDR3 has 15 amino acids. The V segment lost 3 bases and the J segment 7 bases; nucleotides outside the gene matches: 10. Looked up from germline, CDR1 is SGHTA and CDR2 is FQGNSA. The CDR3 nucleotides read TGTGCCAGCAGCTTGGAAGCTAGCGGGGCTCGGGAGCAGTACTTC. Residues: CASSLEASGAREQYF.

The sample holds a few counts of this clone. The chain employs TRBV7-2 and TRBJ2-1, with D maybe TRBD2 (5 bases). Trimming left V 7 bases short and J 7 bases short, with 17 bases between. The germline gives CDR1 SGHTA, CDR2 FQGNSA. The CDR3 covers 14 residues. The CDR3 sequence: CASTSLAKGNEQFF. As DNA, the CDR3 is TGTGCCAGCACCTCTCTAGCAAAAGGAAATGAGCAGTTCTTC.

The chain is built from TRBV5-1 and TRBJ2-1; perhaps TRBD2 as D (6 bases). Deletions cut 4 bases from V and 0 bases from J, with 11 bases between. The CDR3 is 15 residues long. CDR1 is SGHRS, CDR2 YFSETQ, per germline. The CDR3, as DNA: TGCGCCAGCAGCCGGGACTCCAGCTCCTACAATGAGCAGTTCTTC. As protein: CASSRDSSSYNEQFF.

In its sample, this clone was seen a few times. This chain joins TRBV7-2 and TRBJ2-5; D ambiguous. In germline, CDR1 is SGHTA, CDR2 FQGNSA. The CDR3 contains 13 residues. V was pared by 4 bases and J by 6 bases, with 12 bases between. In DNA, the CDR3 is TGTGCCAGCAGCTACACCGGAGAGCAGACCCAGTACTTC. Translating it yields CASSYTGEQTQYF.

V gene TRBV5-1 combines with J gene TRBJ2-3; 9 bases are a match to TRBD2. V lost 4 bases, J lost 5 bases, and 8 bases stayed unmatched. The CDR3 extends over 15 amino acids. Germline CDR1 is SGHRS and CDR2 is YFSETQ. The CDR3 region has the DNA TGCGCCAGCAGCACCGAGCTAGCGGGAAGAGATACGCAGTATTTT. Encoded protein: CASSTELAGRDTQYF.

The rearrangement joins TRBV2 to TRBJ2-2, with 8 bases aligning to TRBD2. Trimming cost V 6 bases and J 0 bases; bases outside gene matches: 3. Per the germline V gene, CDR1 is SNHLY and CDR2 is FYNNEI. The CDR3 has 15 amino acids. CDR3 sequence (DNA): TGTGCCAGCAGGGCGGGACTAGCGAACACCGGGGAGCTGTTTTTT. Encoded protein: CASRAGLANTGELFF.

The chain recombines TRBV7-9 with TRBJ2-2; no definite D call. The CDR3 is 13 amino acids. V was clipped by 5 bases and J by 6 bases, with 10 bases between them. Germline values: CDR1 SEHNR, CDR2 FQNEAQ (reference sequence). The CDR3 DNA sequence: TGTGCCAGCAGCCTCGACTGGTCCGGGGAGCTGTTTTTT. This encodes CASSLDWSGELFF.

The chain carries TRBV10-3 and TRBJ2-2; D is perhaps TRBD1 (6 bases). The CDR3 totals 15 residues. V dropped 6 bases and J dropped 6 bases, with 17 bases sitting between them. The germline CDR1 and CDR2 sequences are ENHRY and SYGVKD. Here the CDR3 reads CAIRPGVQEAGELFF. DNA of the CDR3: TGTGCCATCAGACCAGGGGTCCAAGAAGCCGGGGAGCTGTTTTTT.

CDR3 amino acids: CASSVGGQGGATEAFF. CDR3 coding DNA: TGTGCCAGCAGCGTAGGGGGTCAGGGGGGTGCCACTGAAGCTTTCTTT. The chain carries TRBV9 and TRBJ1-1, with TRBD1 matching 7 bases. The CDR3 has 16 residues. The junction had 9 bases not matched to a gene; V was cut back by 0 bases and J by 4 bases. Germline V gene sequence: CDR1 SGDLS, CDR2 YYNGEE. The variable domain in full, completed from reference TRBV9 and TRBJ1-1, reads DSGVTQTPKHLITATGQRVTLRCSPRSGDLSVYWYQQSLDQGLQFLIQYYNGEERAKGNILERFSAQQFPDLHSELNLSSLELGDSALYFCASSVGGQGGATEAFFGQGTRLTVV.

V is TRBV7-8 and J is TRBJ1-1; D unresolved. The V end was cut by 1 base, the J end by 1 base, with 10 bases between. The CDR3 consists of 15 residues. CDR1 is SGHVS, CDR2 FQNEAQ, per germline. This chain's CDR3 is CASSLGANKNTEAFF. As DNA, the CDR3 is TGTGCCAGCAGCTTAGGGGCGAATAAGAACACTGAAGCTTTCTTT.

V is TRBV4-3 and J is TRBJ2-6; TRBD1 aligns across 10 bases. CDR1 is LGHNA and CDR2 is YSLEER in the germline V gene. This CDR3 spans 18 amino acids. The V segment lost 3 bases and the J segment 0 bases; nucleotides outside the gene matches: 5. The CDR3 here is CASSHVTGGSSGANVLTF. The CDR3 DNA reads TGCGCCAGCAGCCATGTGACAGGGGGCAGCTCTGGGGCCAACGTCCTGACTTTC.

Here the CDR3 DNA reads TGTGCCAGCAGCTCGGACAGGGAAGGCGAGCAGTACTTC. Protein: CASSSDREGEQYF. The chain has TRBV11-2 and TRBJ2-7, with 8 bases identical to TRBD1. The CDR3 is 13 residues long. The junction had 5 bases not matched to a gene; V was cut back by 4 bases and J by 6 bases. Germline V gene data show CDR1 as SGHAT and CDR2 as FQNNGV. Combining the CDR3 with reference TRBV11-2 and TRBJ2-7 gives the whole variable domain EAGVAQSPRYKIIEKRQSVAFWCNPISGHATLYWYQQILGQGPKLLIQFQNNGVVDDSQLPKDRFSAERLKGVDSTLKIQPAKLEDSAVYLCASSSDREGEQYFGPGTRLTVT.

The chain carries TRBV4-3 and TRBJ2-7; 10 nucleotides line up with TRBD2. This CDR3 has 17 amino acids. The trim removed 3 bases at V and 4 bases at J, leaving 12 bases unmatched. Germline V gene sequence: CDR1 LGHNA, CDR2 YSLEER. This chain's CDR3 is CASSQESGLTSGYEQYF. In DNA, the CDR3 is TGCGCCAGCAGCCAGGAAAGTGGCCTGACTAGCGGGTACGAGCAGTACTTC.

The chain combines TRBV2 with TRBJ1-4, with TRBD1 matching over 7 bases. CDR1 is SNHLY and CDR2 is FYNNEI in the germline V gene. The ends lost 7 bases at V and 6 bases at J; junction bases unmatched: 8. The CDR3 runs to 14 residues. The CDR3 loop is CASIPGGFDEKLFF. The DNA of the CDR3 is TGTGCCAGCATTCCAGGGGGGTTCGATGAAAAACTGTTTTTT.

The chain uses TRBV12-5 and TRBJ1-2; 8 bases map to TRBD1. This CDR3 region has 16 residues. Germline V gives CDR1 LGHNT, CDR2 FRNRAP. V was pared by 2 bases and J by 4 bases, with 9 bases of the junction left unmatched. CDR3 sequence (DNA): TGTGCTAGTGGTTTGCCGCCGACAGGGGAGGCCTATGGCTACACCTTC. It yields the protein CASGLPPTGEAYGYTF.

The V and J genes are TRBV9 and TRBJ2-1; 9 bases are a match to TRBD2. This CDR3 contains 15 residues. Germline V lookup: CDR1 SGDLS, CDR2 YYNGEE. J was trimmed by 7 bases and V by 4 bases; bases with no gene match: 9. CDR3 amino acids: CASSRPGSGRNEQFF. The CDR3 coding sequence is TGTGCCAGCAGCCGACCTGGTAGCGGGAGAAATGAGCAGTTCTTC.

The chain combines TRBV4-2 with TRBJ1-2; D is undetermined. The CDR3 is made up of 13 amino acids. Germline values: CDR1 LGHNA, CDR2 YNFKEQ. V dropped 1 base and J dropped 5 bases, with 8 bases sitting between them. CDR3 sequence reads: CASSQGFEYGYTF. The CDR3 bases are TGTGCCAGCAGCCAAGGGTTCGAGTATGGCTACACCTTC.

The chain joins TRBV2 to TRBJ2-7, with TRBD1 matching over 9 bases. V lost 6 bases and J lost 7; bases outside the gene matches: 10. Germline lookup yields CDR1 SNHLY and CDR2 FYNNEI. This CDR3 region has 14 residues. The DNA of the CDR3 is TGTGCCAGCAGCAAGGACAGGGGAGCGGAGGAGCAGTACTTC. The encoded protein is CASSKDRGAEEQYF.

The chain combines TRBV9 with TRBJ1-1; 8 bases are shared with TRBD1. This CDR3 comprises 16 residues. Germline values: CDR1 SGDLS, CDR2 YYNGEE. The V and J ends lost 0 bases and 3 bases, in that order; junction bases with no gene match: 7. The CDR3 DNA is TGTGCCAGCAGCGTAGGGACAGGGCGGATAGACACTGAAGCTTTCTTT. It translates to CASSVGTGRIDTEAFF.

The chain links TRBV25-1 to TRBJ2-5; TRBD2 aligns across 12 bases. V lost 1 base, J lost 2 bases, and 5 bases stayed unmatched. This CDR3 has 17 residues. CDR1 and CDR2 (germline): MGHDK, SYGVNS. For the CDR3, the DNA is TGTGCCAGCAGTGAATCCCCTGGACTAGCGGGGCAAGAGACCCAGTACTTC. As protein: CASSESPGLAGQETQYF.

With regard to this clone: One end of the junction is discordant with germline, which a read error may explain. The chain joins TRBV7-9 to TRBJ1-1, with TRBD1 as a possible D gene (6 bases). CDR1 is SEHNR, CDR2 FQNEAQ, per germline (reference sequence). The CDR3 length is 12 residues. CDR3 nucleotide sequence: TGTGCCAGCAGCCTCCGGGACACTAAAGCTTTCTTT. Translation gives CASSLRDTKAFF.

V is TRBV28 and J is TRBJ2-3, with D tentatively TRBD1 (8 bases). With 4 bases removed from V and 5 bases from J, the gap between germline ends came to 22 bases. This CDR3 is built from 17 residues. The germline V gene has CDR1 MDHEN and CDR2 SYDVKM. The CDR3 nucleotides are TGTGCCAGCAGTTGGGACCCACAGGGGGGGCGAGGAGATACGCAGTATTTT. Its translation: CASSWDPQGGRGDTQYF. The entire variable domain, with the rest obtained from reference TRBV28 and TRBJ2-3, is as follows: DVKVTQSSRYLVKRTGEKVFLECVQDMDHENMFWYRQDPGLGLRLIYFSYDVKMKEKGDIPEGYSVSREKKERFSLILESASTNQTSMYLCASSWDPQGGRGDTQYFGPGTRLTVL.